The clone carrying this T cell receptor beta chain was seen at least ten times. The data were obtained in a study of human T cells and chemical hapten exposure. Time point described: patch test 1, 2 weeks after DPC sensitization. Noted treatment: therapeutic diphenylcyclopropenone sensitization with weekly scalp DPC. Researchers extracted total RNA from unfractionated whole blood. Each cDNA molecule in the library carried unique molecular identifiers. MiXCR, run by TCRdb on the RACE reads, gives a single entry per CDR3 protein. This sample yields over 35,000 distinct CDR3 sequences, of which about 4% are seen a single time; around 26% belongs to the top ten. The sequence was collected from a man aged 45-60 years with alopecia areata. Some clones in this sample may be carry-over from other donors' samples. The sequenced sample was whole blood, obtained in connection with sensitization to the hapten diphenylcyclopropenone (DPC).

The DNA for the CDR3 is TGCAGCGTTGCTGGGGAAGAGGGTTCACCCCTCCACTTT. Protein: CSVAGEEGSPLHF. V usage is TRBV29-1 and J usage is TRBJ1-6; D unclear. This CDR3 comprises 13 residues. In germline, CDR1 is SQVTM, CDR2 ANQGSEA. Trimming removed 4 bases from V and 9 bases from J, with 13 bases in between.